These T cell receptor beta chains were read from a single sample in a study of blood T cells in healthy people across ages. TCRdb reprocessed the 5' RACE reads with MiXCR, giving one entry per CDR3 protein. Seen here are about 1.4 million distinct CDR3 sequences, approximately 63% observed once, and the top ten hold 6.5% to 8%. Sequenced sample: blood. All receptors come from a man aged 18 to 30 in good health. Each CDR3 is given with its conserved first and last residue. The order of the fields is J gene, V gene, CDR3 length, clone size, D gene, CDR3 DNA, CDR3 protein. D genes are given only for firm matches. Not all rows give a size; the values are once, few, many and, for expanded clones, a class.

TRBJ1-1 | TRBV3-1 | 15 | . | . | TGTGCCAGCAGCCAAGGTCCAGCCCTGGGGACTGAAGCTTTCTTT | CASSQGPALGTEAFF
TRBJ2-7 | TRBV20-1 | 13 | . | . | TGCAGTGCTAGAGACAGGGGACCAAACGAGCAGTACTTC | CSARDRGPNEQYF
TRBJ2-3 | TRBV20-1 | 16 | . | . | TGCAGTGCTAGGCCCCGAGGGCAGTCCGGCACAGATACGCAGTATTTT | CSARPRGQSGTDTQYF
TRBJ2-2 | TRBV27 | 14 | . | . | TGTGCCAGCAGTTCCTCGTTGAACACCGGGGAGCTGTTTTTT | CASSSSLNTGELFF
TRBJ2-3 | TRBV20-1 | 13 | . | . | TGCAGCCAAAGGGTTCGGAACAGAGATACGCAGTATTTT | CSQRVRNRDTQYF
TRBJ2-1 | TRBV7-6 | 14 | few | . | TGTGCCAGCAGCTTATACAGGGTGGGGGATGAGCAGTTCTTC | CASSLYRVGDEQFF
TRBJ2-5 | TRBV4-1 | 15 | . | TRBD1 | TGCGCCAGCAGCCAAGCCAGGGGGCAAGGAGAGACCCAGTACTTC | CASSQARGQGETQYF
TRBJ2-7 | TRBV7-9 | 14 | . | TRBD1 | TGTGCCAGCAGCTCGGACAGGGGGACTCACGAGCAGTACTTC | CASSSDRGTHEQYF
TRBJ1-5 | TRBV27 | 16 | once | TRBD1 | TGTGCCAGTAGCTCGGACAGGGGCTATAGCAATCAGCCCCAGCATTTT | CASSSDRGYSNQPQHF
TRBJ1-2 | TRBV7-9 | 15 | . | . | TGTGCCAGCAGCTTAGGACTGCCCAATGAAGAGGGCTACACCTTC | CASSLGLPNEEGYTF
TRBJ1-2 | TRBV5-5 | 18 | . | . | TGTGCCAGCAGCTATTACACCCAATCCGGACGGGGGGACTATGGCTACACCTTC | CASSYYTQSGRGDYGYTF
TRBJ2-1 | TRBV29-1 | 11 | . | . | TGCAGCGTTGGGGGCCGGGAGACCCAGTTCTTC | CSVGGRETQFF
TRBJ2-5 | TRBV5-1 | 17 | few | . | TGCGCCAGCAGCTTGACCAGTACGGGAGACTGGGATTATGAGCAGTACTTC | CASSLTSTGDWDYEQYF
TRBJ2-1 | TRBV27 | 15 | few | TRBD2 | TGTGCCAGCAGTATGACTAGCGGGCATTACAATGAGCAGTTCTTC | CASSMTSGHYNEQFF
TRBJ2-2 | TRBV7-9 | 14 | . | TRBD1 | TGTGCCAGCAGCGAGGGGGCGATCCACGGGGAGCTGTTTTTT | CASSEGAIHGELFF
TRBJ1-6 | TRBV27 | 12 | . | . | TGTGCCAGCAGTTTTCCTGGTTCACCCCTCCACTTT | CASSFPGSPLHF
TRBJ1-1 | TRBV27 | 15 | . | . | TGTGCCAGCAATCCTACTACCCGGGGGAACACTGAAGCTTTCTTT | CASNPTTRGNTEAFF
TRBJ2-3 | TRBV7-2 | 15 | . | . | TGTGCCAGCAGCATTCGGGAGAGAAGGTCAGATACGCAGTATTTT | CASSIRERRSDTQYF
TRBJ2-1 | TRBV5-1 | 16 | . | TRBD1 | TGCGCCAGCAGCTTGGGGCCGGGACAGAAGTACAATGAGCAGTTCTTC | CASSLGPGQKYNEQFF
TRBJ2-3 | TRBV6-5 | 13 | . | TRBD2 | TGTGCCAGCAGCGGGGGGGTTGCAGATACGCAGTATTTT | CASSGGVADTQYF
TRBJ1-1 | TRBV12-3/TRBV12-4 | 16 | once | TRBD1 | TGTGCCAGCCAAAAAGGGAGGGGGCGAGAGGACACTGAAGCTTTCTTT | CASQKGRGREDTEAFF
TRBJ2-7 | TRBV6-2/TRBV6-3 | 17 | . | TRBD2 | TGTGCCAGCAGTTTCCCTCCGGGCGGGAGCTTCGACAATGAGCAGTACTTC | CASSFPPGGSFDNEQYF
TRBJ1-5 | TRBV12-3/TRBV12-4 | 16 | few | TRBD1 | TGTGCCAGCAGCCCTCTGGGACAGGGGGCCGGTCAGCCCCAGCATTTT | CASSPLGQGAGQPQHF
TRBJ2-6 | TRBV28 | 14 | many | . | TGTGCCAGTCGAGTCCCCTCTGGGGCCAACGTCCTGACTTTC | CASRVPSGANVLTF
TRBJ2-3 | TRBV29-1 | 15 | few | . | TGCAGCGTTGCTTCCGGGGGACAGCCAGGGGATACGCAGTATTTT | CSVASGGQPGDTQYF
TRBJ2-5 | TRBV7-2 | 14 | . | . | TGTGCCAGCAGCTTAGGGCTTTCCCAAGAGATCCAGTACTTC | CASSLGLSQEIQYF
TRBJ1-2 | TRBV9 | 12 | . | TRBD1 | TGTGCCAGCAAGACACAGGGGTATGGCTACACCTTC | CASKTQGYGYTF
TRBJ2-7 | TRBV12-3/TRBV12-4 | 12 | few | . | TGTGCCAGCGGAAGTGGGTCCTACGAGCAGTACTTC | CASGSGSYEQYF
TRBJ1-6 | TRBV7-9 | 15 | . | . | TGTGCCAGCAGCGGCCGGGACGGCTATAATTCACCCCTCCACTTT | CASSGRDGYNSPLHF
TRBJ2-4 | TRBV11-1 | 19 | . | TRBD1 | TGTGCCAGCAGCTTAGCCGGGACAGGGGACCATCTAGCCAAAAACATTCAGTACTTC | CASSLAGTGDHLAKNIQYF
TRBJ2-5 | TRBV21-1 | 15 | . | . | TGTGCCAGTAGCAGACTAGCGGCTCGATACAATGAGCAGTACTTC | CASSRLAARYNEQYF
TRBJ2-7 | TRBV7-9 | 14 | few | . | TGTGCCAGCAGCTTAGATGATTCGCTCTACGAGCAGTACTTC | CASSLDDSLYEQYF
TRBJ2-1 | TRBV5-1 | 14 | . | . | TGCGCCAGCAGCCACGACTCGGGTTTTGGTGAGCAGTTCTTC | CASSHDSGFGEQFF
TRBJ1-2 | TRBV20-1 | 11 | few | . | TGCAGTGCTAGGAGGGGAGGAGGCTACACCTTC | CSARRGGGYTF
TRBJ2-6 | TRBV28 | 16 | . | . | TGTGCCAGCATCCCAGAAGGGTACCCTGGGGCCAACGTCCTGACTTTC | CASIPEGYPGANVLTF
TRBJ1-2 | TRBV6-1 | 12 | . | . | TGTGCCAGCAACGAGCCCGTAGATGGCTACACCTTC | CASNEPVDGYTF
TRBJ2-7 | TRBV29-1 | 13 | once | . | TGCAGCGTTGCCGTTAGCGACTCCTACGAGCAGTACTTC | CSVAVSDSYEQYF
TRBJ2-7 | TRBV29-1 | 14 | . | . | TGCAGCGTTCGCGGCGTGACAGCCACCTACGAGCAGTACTTC | CSVRGVTATYEQYF
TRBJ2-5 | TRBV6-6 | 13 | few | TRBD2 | TGTGCCACGACTAGCGGCGTTTTGGAGACCCAGTACTTC | CATTSGVLETQYF
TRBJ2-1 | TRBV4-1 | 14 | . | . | TGCGCCAGCAGCCAAGATCCCGGGGCTGGTGAGCAGTTCTTC | CASSQDPGAGEQFF
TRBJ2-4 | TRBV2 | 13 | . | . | TGTGCCAACCTAGACCAAGCCAAAAACATTCAGTACTTC | CANLDQAKNIQYF
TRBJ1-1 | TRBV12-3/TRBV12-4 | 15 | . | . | TGTGCCAGCAGTCTCCTGGGGGGGTCGAACACTGAAGCTTTCTTT | CASSLLGGSNTEAFF
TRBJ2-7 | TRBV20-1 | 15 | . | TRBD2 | TGCAGTGCTAGAGATCCGACTAGCGGGGGCTACGAGCAGTACTTC | CSARDPTSGGYEQYF
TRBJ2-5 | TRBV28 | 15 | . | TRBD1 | TGTGCCAGCACTGGGCTAGGGACAGTCCAGAAGACCCAGTACTTC | CASTGLGTVQKTQYF